The source of this T cell receptor (beta chain) is a study of blood T cell repertoires in COVID-19. About the study: Samples came from the United States, Italy and Spain, spanning acute and convalescent COVID-19.

Study processing details: For nucleated cells, counts were estimated from reference gene primer amplification. Clones were sequenced by immunoSEQ multiplex PCR, and TCRdb holds only the in-frame ones, with some missing. D and trimming were read from the DNA, whereas the V and J calls and clone size are those reported in that table. The table has about 43,000 clones, approximately 83% seen once. What was sequenced was peripheral blood. This clonotype was obtained from an elderly woman with acute or convalescent COVID-19.

Written as DNA, the CDR3 is TGTGCCAGTGGGTGGGACAGTAGCTCTGGAAACACCATATATTTT. Protein: CASGWDSSSGNTIYF. J is TRBJ1-3 and V is TRBV19; 7 bases are shared with TRBD1. Germline assignment: CDR1 LNHDA and CDR2 SQIVND (reference sequence). There are 15 residues in the CDR3. V dropped 8 bases and J dropped 0; count of bases not matched to a gene: 7. The whole variable domain, remainder taken from reference TRBV19 and TRBJ1-3, is DGGITQSPKYLFRKEGQNVTLSCEQNLNHDAMYWYRQDPGQGLRLIYYSQIVNDFQKGDIAEGYSVSREKKESFPLTVTSAQKNPTAFYLCASGWDSSSGNTIYFGEGSWLTVV.